This is a list of T cell receptor beta chains from one sample in a study of CD8+ T cells in alopecia areata. TCRdb's copy holds only in-frame clones and misses some; the assay was immunoSEQ multiplex PCR. The data contain some 210,000 clones, around 65% of them seen just once; the ten biggest clones take up over 1%. Sample: CD4+ T cells sorted from blood, taken at week 44, from a patient treated with tofacitinib. The receptors stem from a human donor with alopecia areata. Both conserved end residues are trimmed from each CDR3. Rows give clone size only sometimes, using once, few, many, or a class for an expanded clone.

J	V	size	CDR3
TRBJ1-2	TRBV4-1	.	ASSQDRMLQDGYT
TRBJ1-5	TRBV19	.	ASSSPLLSSLGNQPQH
TRBJ2-6	TRBV29-1	.	SARTGASGANVLT
TRBJ1-2	TRBV5-1	.	ASSPQGDYGYT
TRBJ1-2	TRBV4-3	.	ASSQALLGSGYGYT
TRBJ1-1	TRBV29-1	.	SVRAFPPDTEAF
TRBJ1-2	TRBV29-1	few	SVDVTSYGYT
TRBJ2-7	TRBV16	many	ASSERTGSREQY
TRBJ1-1	TRBV29-1	.	SARQGTEAF
TRBJ2-7	TRBV5-1	.	ASSLAGRYEQY
TRBJ1-3	TRBV9	.	ASSVAPTVLSGNTIY
TRBJ2-1	TRBV2	.	ASSRDRGNNEQF
TRBJ2-1	TRBV7-3	.	ASSFSLASSYNEQF
TRBJ1-6	TRBV6-5	.	ASSYSDRVAPLH
TRBJ1-2	TRBV28	few	ASERTGDGYT
TRBJ2-4	TRBV23-1	.	ASLFKDPGRKNIQY
TRBJ1-6	TRBV27	.	ASRGPSSPLH
TRBJ1-1	TRBV4-3	.	ASSQGRTGENTEAF
TRBJ2-1	TRBV5-8	few	ASSLEGSAYNEQF
TRBJ1-1	TRBV2	.	ASSERVATEAF
TRBJ1-2	TRBV29-1	.	SVESRVDGYT
TRBJ2-7	TRBV5-6	.	ASSLGTGPPYEQY
TRBJ1-4	TRBV2	.	ASSGGSGEKLF
TRBJ2-3	TRBV15	.	ATSRDRGGADTQY
TRBJ1-2	TRBV5-1	few	ASSLAGGQGDGYT
TRBJ1-4	TRBV30	.	AWSGGQAWEKLF
TRBJ2-3	TRBV7-2	.	ASSLGSRPSTDTQY
TRBJ2-1	TRBV7-6	.	ASSLGRGLSSYNEQF
TRBJ2-2	TRBV7-2	.	ASSSGQHTGELF
TRBJ1-2	TRBV7-2	.	ASSLEFGLNYGYT
TRBJ2-3	TRBV5-4	.	ASSFDWTSTDTQY
TRBJ2-7	TRBV30	.	AWSVFTGEQY
TRBJ1-5	TRBV12-5	few	ASGLVLEAARPYSNQPQH
TRBJ1-1	TRBV9	.	ASSVVRDTEAF
TRBJ2-7	TRBV29-1	.	SAASGPIYEQY
TRBJ2-2	TRBV5-1	.	ASSLEPVANTGELF
TRBJ2-7	TRBV5-1	once	ASSPTGSSTYEQY
TRBJ2-7	TRBV10-3	few	AISGTGASEQY
TRBJ2-3	TRBV9	.	ASSVDPGTDTQY
TRBJ1-1	TRBV5-1	.	ASSLVPQEGTEAF
TRBJ2-3	TRBV6-1	.	ASSPGVGHTDTQY
TRBJ2-1	TRBV4-3	.	ASSQVLGLADSEQF